One and the same sample provided the 22 T cell receptor beta chains below, sequenced in a study of cytomegalovirus exposure and HLA in healthy donors (TCRdb year 2017). Library preparation employed the immunoSEQ multiplex PCR assay. The multiplex PCR relied on a mix of 60 forward primers for TCR Vbeta segments and 13 reverse primers for TCR Jbeta segments. The immuneACCESS repertoire file appears here via TCRdb, limited to in-frame rearrangements. These files lack a portion of the clones; in checked studies, under half of the deficit traces to unresolved V genes, and the cause of the others is not known. The data table for this sample lists approximately 120,000 clones. The top ten clonotypes cover approximately 1% of the sample. The specimen sequenced was PBMCs. These receptors came from a man in his late teens or twenties in good health and CMV-seronegative.

V and J are TRBV7-9 and TRBJ2-7, with no clear D. This CDR3 has 14 amino acids. V was pared by 5 bases and J by 0 bases, with 11 bases between. The germline V gene encodes CDR1 SEHNR and CDR2 FQNEAQ (reference sequence). As DNA, the CDR3 is TGTGCCAGCAGCCAAAGCGAAGCCTCCTACGAGCAGTACTTC. Its protein product is CASSQSEASYEQYF. The variable domain in full, with the rest retrieved from reference TRBV7-9 and TRBJ2-7, is DTGVSQNPRHKITKRGQNVTFRCDPISEHNRLYWYRQTLGQGPEFLTYFQNEAQLEKSRLLSDRFSAERPKGSFSTLEIQRTEQGDSAMYLCASSQSEASYEQYFGPGTRLTVT.

The rearrangement uses TRBV5-4 and TRBJ2-2, with 9 nucleotides matching TRBD2. CDR3 length: 15 amino acids. V dropped 6 bases and J dropped 1; count of bases not matched to a gene: 4. Germline V gene lookup returns CDR1 SGHNT and CDR2 YYREEE (reference sequence). CDR3 DNA: TGTGCCAGCACCGAGACTAGCGGGAACACCGGGGAGCTGTTTTTT. This encodes CASTETSGNTGELFF.

V usage is TRBV11-2 and J usage is TRBJ2-7, with D perhaps TRBD2 (5 bases). V lost 1 base and J 0 bases, leaving 7 bases between the germline ends. The CDR3 totals 14 residues. Germline CDR1 reads SGHAT; CDR2 reads FQNNGV. The CDR3 DNA sequence: TGTGCCAGCAGCTTAGTAGCGAACTCCTACGAGCAGTACTTC. Encoded protein: CASSLVANSYEQYF. Supplemented by reference TRBV11-2 and TRBJ2-7, the full variable domain reads EAGVAQSPRYKIIEKRQSVAFWCNPISGHATLYWYQQILGQGPKLLIQFQNNGVVDDSQLPKDRFSAERLKGVDSTLKIQPAKLEDSAVYLCASSLVANSYEQYFGPGTRLTVT.

This chain joins TRBV5-1 and TRBJ1-1; D unresolved. Germline loops: CDR1 SGHRS, CDR2 YFSETQ. The CDR3 extends over 15 amino acids. The V gene lost 6 bases and the J gene lost 0 bases, with 15 bases spanning the gap. CDR3: CASTPEFRMNTEAFF. The CDR3 DNA reads as TGCGCCAGCACCCCAGAATTCAGGATGAACACTGAAGCTTTCTTT. The full variable domain, its missing parts supplied by reference TRBV5-1 and TRBJ1-1, is KAGVTQTPRYLIKTRGQQVTLSCSPISGHRSVSWYQQTPGQGLQFLFEYFSETQRNKGNFPGRFSGRQFSNSRSEMNVSTLELGDSALYLCASTPEFRMNTEAFFGQGTRLTVV.

The chain uses TRBV28 and TRBJ2-5; D is unclear. V shed 6 bases and J shed 0 bases, with 5 bases lying between them. Germline V CDR1 and CDR2: MDHEN, SYDVKM. This CDR3 spans 12 amino acids. CDR3 nucleotide sequence: TGTGCCAGCAGCCCCGACCAAGAGACCCAGTACTTC. Translated: CASSPDQETQYF.

The chain joins TRBV29-1 to TRBJ2-3; D is uncertain. The CDR3 spans 12 residues. V was trimmed by 7 bases and J by 6 bases, leaving 14 bases between them. The V gene's germline CDR1 is SQVTM and CDR2 ANQGSEA. In DNA form, the CDR3 reads TGCAGCGACACACATTCAGTGGATACGCAGTATTTT. Amino acid sequence: CSDTHSVDTQYF.

The chain couples TRBV6-1 to TRBJ1-1; D gene unclear. The CDR3 is made up of 12 amino acids. The germline V gene has CDR1 MNHNS and CDR2 SASEGT. Trimming cost V 8 bases and J 7 bases, with 14 bases left between them. The CDR3 protein is CASYPGGSEAFF. The CDR3 DNA sequence: TGTGCCAGCTACCCCGGAGGGAGTGAAGCTTTCTTT.

The rearrangement links TRBV9 to TRBJ1-1; D not resolved. The CDR3 is 14 amino acids. V was cut by 0 bases and J by 7 bases, with 13 bases left in between. The germline CDR1 and CDR2 sequences are SGDLS and YYNGEE. CDR3 in amino acids: CASSVESSGLEAFF. For the CDR3, the DNA is TGTGCCAGCAGCGTAGAATCGTCAGGCCTTGAAGCTTTCTTT.

The chain uses TRBV10-2 and TRBJ1-2, with TRBD1 identical over 8 bases. The germline V gene encodes CDR1 WSHSY and CDR2 SAAADI. The CDR3 is 12 residues long. Trimming cost V 6 bases and J 8 bases; bases outside gene matches: 5. CDR3 nucleotide sequence: TGCGCCAGCAGCCAGGGGGCCGACGGCTACACCTTC. It encodes CASSQGADGYTF.

The genes are TRBV30 and TRBJ1-2; D uncertain. CDR1 and CDR2 (germline): GTSNPN, SVGIG (reference sequence). V lost 0 bases and J 6 bases, leaving 17 bases between the germline ends. The CDR3 length is 15 residues. CDR3 DNA: TGTGCCTGGAGTGTAGCCCGGTCGAGCGTGAATGGCTACACCTTC. It encodes CAWSVARSSVNGYTF.

This chain connects TRBV6-5 to TRBJ1-3; no reliable D call. The CDR3 loop spans 14 amino acids. V lost 2 bases to trimming and J lost 2 bases, with 7 bases between them. CDR1 MNHEY and CDR2 SVGAGI come from the germline V gene. The CDR3 DNA reads TGTGCCAGCAGTTACGCCGGGGCTGGAAACACCATATATTTT. It specifies CASSYAGAGNTIYF.

This chain uses TRBV6-5 with TRBJ1-2; D call uncertain. This CDR3 comprises 12 residues. Germline V gene lookup returns CDR1 MNHEY and CDR2 SVGAGI. The V end was cut by 2 bases, the J end by 7 bases, with 8 bases between. As DNA, the CDR3 is TGTGCCAGCAGTTACGAAGGAGCTGGCTACACCTTC. This codes for CASSYEGAGYTF.

The genes are TRBV4-1 and TRBJ2-5, with 8 bases fitting TRBD2. With V trimmed by 3 bases and J by 2 bases, 8 bases remained unmatched. This CDR3 comprises 16 residues. The V gene's germline CDR1 is MGHRA and CDR2 YSYEKL. CDR3 nucleotide sequence: TGCGCCAGCAGCCAGCAACTAGCGGCGAATCAAGAGACCCAGTACTTC. Translated, it gives CASSQQLAANQETQYF.

The rearrangement links TRBV5-1 to TRBJ1-4; the D is unclear. V was pared by 3 bases and J by 2 bases, with 8 bases between. Germline-derived CDR1 and CDR2 are SGHRS and YFSETQ. The CDR3 is 14 residues long. The CDR3 is CASSSLGTNEKLFF. CDR3 in DNA: TGCGCCAGCAGCTCCCTCGGGACTAATGAAAAACTGTTTTTT.

V is TRBV5-1 and J is TRBJ1-5, with a possible D match to TRBD1 (6 bases). Between the trimmed V and J ends, which lost 0 bases and 2 bases, there was a span of 12 bases. The germline CDR1 and CDR2 sequences are SGHRS and YFSETQ. This CDR3 contains 16 residues. The CDR3 nucleotides are TGCGCCAGCAGCTTGGGGGTTGCAGGGGGCAATCAGCCCCAGCATTTT. It specifies CASSLGVAGGNQPQHF.

The genes are TRBV4-1 and TRBJ2-7; D possibly corresponds to TRBD1 (5 bases). The CDR3 sequence is 17 residues long. V was shortened by 4 bases and J by 5 bases, with 24 bases between the two germline ends. Germline CDR1 is MGHRA and CDR2 is YSYEKL. The CDR3 DNA follows: TGCGCCAGCAGCCTTCGCCTGGGCCAGGGCCCCCACCACGAGCAGTACTTC. This sequence encodes CASSLRLGQGPHHEQYF.

The rearrangement joins TRBV14 to TRBJ1-3, with 8 bases that match TRBD1. This CDR3 is 15 amino acids long. Germline V gives CDR1 SGHDN, CDR2 FVKESK. V was pared by 4 bases and J by 3 bases, with 5 bases of the junction left unmatched. The CDR3 coding sequence is TGTGCCAGCAGCCCTACAGGGGGTAGTGGAAACACCATATATTTT. It encodes CASSPTGGSGNTIYF.

J is TRBJ2-7 and V is TRBV30; TRBD1 aligns across 7 bases. The CDR3 is 14 residues long. V trimming: 7 bases; J trimming: 4 bases; junction bases outside the gene matches: 13. Germline CDR1 reads GTSNPN; CDR2 reads SVGIG (reference sequence). The CDR3 DNA reads as TGTGCCTTACTAGGGGCAGGGGGAAATTACGAGCAGTACTTC. It yields the protein CALLGAGGNYEQYF.

The genes are TRBV5-1 and TRBJ2-6; no firm D call. Deletions cut 2 bases from V and 0 bases from J, with 9 bases between. Germline lookup yields CDR1 SGHRS and CDR2 YFSETQ. The CDR3 loop spans 16 amino acids. The CDR3 DNA follows: TGCGCCAGCAGCTTCAGGCAGCCCTCTGGGGCCAACGTCCTGACTTTC. It is translated as CASSFRQPSGANVLTF.

This chain uses TRBV7-8 with TRBJ2-7; 9 nucleotides line up with TRBD1. V lost 3 bases to trimming and J lost 5 bases; unmatched junction nucleotides: 5. This CDR3 comprises 14 residues. From germline, CDR1 is SGHVS and CDR2 FQNEAQ. The CDR3 region has the DNA TGTGCCAGCAGCTTCCGGGACAGGGCCAACGAGCAGTACTTC. Translated, it gives CASSFRDRANEQYF.

The genes are TRBV5-1 and TRBJ2-7; 7 positions agree with TRBD1. Germline V lookup: CDR1 SGHRS, CDR2 YFSETQ. The CDR3 totals 14 residues. V lost 5 bases to trimming and J lost 0 bases; unmatched junction nucleotides: 5. The CDR3, as DNA: TGCGCCAGCAGGGGGGACAGCTACTCCTACGAGCAGTACTTC. As protein: CASRGDSYSYEQYF.

The chain recombines TRBV5-1 with TRBJ2-3; maybe TRBD2 (5 bases). V shed 6 bases and J shed 0 bases, with 14 bases lying between them. The CDR3 runs to 15 residues. Germline V gene sequence: CDR1 SGHRS, CDR2 YFSETQ. The CDR3 protein is CASTLLGGSTDTQYF. In nucleotides, the CDR3 is TGCGCCAGCACCCTCTTAGGCGGGAGCACAGATACGCAGTATTTT.